The source of this TCR beta chain is a study of cytomegalovirus exposure and HLA in healthy donors. This clone was counted a single time. CDR1 and CDR2 (germline): ENHRY, SYGVKD. CDR3 size: 16 residues. V lost 1 base, J lost 8 bases, and 17 bases lay in between. 60 Vbeta and 13 Jbeta primers were used in PCR. The method was immunoSEQ multiplex PCR; TCRdb's version includes in-frame clones alone and lacks a portion of them. Altogether 65,000 to 85,000 clones are present, around 80% being singletons, with the ten largest covering 12%. The V and J genes are TRBV10-3 and TRBJ2-2, with a possible D match to TRBD1 (6 bases). Sequenced material: PBMCs. The clonotype originates from a male donor in good health and CMV-seropositive. CDR3 DNA: TGTGCCATCAGTGAGTTGGGGGCCCTCCTCGGTGGGGAGCTGTTTTTT. Translated, it gives CAISELGALLGGELFF.